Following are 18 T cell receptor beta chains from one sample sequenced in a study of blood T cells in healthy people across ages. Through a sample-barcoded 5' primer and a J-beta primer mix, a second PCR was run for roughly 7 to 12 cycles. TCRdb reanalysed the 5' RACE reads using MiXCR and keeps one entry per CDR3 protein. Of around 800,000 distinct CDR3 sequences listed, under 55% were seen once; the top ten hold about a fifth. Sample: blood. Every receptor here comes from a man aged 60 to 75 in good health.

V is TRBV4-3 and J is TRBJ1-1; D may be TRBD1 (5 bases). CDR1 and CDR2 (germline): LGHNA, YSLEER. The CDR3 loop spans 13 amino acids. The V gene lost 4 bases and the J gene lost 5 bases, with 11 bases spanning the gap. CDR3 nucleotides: TGCGCCAGCAGCCCATCCTGGGGGACTGAAGCTTTCTTT. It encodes CASSPSWGTEAFF.

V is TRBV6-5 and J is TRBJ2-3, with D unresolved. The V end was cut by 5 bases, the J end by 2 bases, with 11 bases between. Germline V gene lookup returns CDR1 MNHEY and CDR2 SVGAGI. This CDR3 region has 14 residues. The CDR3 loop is CASSPQQPTDTQYF. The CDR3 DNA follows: TGTGCCAGCAGTCCCCAGCAACCCACAGATACGCAGTATTTT.

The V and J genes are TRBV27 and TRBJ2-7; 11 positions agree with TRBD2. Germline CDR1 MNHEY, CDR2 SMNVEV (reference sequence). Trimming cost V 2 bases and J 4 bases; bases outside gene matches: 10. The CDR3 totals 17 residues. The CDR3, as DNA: TGTGCCAGCAGTTTAATCCCCCATAGCGGGGGGGTTTACGAGCAGTACTTC. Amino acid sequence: CASSLIPHSGGVYEQYF.

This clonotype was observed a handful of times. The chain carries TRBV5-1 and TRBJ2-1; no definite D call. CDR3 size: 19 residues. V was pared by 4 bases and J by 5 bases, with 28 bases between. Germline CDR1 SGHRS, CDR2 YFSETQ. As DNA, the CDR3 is TGCGCCAGCAGCCTCTCCCCCCACCTGGACGCGTTTTTCAACAATGAGCAGTTCTTC. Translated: CASSLSPHLDAFFNNEQFF.

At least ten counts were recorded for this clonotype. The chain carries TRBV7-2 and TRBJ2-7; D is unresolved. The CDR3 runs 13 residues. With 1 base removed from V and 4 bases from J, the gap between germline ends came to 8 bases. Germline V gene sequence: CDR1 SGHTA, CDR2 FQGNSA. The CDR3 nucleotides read TGTGCCAGCAGCTTAGGAGCCTTATACGAGCAGTACTTC. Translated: CASSLGALYEQYF.

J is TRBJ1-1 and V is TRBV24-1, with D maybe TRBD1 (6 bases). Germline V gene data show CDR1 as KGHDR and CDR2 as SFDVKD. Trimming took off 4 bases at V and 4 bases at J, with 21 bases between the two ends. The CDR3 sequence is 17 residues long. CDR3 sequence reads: CATSESGVGEWRTEAFF. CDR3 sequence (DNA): TGTGCCACCAGTGAGTCAGGGGTGGGAGAATGGCGCACTGAAGCTTTCTTT.

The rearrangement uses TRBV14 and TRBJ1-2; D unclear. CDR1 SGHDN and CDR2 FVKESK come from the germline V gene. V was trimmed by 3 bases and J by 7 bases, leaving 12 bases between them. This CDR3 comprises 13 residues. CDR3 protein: CASSQDVGSGYTF. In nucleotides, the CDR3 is TGTGCCAGCAGCCAGGACGTCGGGAGTGGCTACACCTTC.

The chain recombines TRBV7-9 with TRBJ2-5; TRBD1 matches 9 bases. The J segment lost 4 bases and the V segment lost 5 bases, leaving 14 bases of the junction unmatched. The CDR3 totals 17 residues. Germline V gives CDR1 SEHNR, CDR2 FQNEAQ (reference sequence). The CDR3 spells CASSRDRAVASGETQYF. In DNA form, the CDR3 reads TGTGCCAGCAGCCGGGACAGGGCAGTCGCGTCTGGAGAGACCCAGTACTTC.

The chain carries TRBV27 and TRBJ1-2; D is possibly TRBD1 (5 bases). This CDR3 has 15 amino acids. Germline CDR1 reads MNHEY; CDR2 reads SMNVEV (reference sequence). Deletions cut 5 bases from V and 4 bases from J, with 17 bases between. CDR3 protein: CASSPLRDRIYGYTF. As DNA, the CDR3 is TGTGCCAGCAGTCCACTCCGGGACCGCATCTATGGCTACACCTTC.

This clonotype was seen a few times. CDR3 coding DNA: TGTGCCAGCAGCGCGCGACAGGGGGTGGAGGAAAAACTGTTTTTT. Translating it yields CASSARQGVEEKLFF. The V call is TRBV13, the J call TRBJ1-4, with 9 bases that match TRBD1. CDR1 PRHDT and CDR2 FYEKMQ come from the germline V gene (reference sequence). This CDR3 has 15 amino acids. After removal of 5 bases from V and 8 bases from J, the junction contained 9 bases not matched to a gene.

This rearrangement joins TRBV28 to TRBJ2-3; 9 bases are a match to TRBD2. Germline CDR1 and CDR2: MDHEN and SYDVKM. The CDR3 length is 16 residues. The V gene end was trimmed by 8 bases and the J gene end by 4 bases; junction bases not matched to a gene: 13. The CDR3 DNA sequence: TGTGCCAGCGAATCCCCTCTAGCGGGGCTTCCAGATACGCAGTATTTT. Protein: CASESPLAGLPDTQYF.

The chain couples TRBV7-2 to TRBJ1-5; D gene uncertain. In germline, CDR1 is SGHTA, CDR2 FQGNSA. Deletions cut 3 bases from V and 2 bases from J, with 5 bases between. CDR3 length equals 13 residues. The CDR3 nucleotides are TGTGCCAGCAGCTTCCCAGGCAATCAGCCCCAGCATTTT. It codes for CASSFPGNQPQHF. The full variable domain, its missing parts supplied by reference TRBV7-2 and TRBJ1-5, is GAGVSQSPSNKVTEKGKDVELRCDPISGHTALYWYRQSLGQGLEFLIYFQGNSAPDKSGLPSDRFSAERTGGSVSTLTIQRTQQEDSAVYLCASSFPGNQPQHFGDGTRLSIL.

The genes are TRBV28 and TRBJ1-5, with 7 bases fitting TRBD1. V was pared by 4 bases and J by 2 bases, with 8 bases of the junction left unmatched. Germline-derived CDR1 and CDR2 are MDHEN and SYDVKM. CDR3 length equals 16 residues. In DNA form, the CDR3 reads TGTGCCAGCAGTTCTACCTCCGGGACAGGCAATCAGCCCCAGCATTTT. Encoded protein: CASSSTSGTGNQPQHF. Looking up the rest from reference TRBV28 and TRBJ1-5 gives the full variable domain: DVKVTQSSRYLVKRTGEKVFLECVQDMDHENMFWYRQDPGLGLRLIYFSYDVKMKEKGDIPEGYSVSREKKERFSLILESASTNQTSMYLCASSSTSGTGNQPQHFGDGTRLSIL.

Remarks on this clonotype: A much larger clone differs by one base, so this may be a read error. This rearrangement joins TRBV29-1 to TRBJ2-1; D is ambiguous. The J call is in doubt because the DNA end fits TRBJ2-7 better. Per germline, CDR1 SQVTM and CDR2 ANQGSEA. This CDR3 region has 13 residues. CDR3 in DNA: TGCAGCGTTTTGCTGGCTCGGCGAAATGAGCAGTACTTC. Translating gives CSVLLARRNEQYF.

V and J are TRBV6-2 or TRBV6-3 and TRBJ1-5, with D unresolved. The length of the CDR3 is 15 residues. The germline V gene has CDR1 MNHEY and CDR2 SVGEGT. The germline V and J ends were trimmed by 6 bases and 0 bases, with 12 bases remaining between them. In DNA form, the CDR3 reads TGTGCCAGCAGATACGACGGGAATAGCAATCAGCCCCAGCATTTT. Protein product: CASRYDGNSNQPQHF.

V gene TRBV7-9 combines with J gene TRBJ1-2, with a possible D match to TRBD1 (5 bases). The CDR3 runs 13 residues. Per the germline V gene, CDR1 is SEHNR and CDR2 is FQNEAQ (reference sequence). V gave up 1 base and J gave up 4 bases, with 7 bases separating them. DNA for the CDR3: TGTGCCAGCAGCTTAGGGGGACGCTATGGCTACACCTTC. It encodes CASSLGGRYGYTF.

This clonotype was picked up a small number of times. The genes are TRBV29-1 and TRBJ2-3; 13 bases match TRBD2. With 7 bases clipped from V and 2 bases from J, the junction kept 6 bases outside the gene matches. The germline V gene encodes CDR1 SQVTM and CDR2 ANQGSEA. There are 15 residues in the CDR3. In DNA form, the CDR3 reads TGCAGCGCTGACGGGACTAGCGGGGTCACAGATACGCAGTATTTT. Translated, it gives CSADGTSGVTDTQYF.

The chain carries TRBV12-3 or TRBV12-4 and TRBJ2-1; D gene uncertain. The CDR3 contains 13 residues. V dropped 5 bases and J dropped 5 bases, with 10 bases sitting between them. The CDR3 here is CASSPWTDNEQFF. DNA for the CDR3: TGTGCCAGCAGTCCCTGGACGGACAATGAGCAGTTCTTC.